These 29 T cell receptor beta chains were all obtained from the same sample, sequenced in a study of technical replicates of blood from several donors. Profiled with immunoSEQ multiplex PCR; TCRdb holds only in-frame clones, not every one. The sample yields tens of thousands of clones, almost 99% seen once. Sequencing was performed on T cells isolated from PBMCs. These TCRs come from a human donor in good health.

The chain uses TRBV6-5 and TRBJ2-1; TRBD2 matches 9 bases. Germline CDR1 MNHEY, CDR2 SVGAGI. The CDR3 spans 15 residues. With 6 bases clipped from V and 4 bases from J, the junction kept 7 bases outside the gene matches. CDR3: CASSQTSGIYNEQFF. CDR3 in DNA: TGTGCCAGCAGCCAGACTAGCGGTATATACAATGAGCAGTTCTTC.

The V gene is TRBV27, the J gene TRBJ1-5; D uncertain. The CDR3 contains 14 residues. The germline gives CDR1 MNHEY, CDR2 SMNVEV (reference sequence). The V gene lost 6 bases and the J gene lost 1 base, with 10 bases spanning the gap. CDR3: CASSRIRSNQPQHF. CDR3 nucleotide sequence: TGTGCCAGCAGCCGTATTCGGAGCAATCAGCCCCAGCATTTT.

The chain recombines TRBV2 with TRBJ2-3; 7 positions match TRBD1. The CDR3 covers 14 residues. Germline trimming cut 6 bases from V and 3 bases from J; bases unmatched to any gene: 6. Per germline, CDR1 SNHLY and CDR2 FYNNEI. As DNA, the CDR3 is TGTGCCAGCAGGGTGGGACAGTTTACAGATACGCAGTATTTT. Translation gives CASRVGQFTDTQYF.

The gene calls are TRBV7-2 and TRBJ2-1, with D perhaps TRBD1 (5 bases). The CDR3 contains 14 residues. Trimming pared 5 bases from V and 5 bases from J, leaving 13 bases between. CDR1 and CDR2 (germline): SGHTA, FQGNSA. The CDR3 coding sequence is TGTGCCAGCAGCGTAACAGGTTTCGACAATGAGCAGTTCTTC. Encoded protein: CASSVTGFDNEQFF.

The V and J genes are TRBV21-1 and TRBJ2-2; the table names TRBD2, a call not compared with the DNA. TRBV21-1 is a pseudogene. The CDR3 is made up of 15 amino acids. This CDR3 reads CASSQTSGVTGELFF. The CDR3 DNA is TGTGCCAGCAGCCAGACTAGTGGAGTCACCGGGGAGCTGTTTTTT.

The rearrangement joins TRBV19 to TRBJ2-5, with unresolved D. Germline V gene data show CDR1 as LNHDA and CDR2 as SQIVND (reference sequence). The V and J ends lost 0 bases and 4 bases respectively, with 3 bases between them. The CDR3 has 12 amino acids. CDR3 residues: CASSIDRETQYF. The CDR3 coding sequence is TGTGCCAGTAGTATAGATAGAGAGACCCAGTACTTC.

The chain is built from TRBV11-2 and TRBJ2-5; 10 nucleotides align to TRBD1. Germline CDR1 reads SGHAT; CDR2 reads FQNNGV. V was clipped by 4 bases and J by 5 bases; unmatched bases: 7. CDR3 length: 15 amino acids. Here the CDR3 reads CASSSSGTGDETQYF. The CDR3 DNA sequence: TGTGCCAGCAGCTCTTCCGGGACAGGGGACGAGACCCAGTACTTC.

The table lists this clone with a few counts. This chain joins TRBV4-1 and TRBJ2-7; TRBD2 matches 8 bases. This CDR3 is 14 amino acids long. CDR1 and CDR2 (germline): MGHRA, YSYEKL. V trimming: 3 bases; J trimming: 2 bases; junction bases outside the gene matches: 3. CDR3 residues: CASSQPGLAYEQYF. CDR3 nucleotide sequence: TGCGCCAGCAGCCAGCCGGGACTAGCCTACGAGCAGTACTTC.

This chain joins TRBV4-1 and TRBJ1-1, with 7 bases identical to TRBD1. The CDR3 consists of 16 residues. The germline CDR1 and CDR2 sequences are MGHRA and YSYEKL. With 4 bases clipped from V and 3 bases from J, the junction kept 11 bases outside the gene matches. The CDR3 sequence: CASSPRQGFKDTEAFF. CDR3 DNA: TGCGCCAGCAGCCCCCGACAGGGTTTCAAGGACACTGAAGCTTTCTTT.

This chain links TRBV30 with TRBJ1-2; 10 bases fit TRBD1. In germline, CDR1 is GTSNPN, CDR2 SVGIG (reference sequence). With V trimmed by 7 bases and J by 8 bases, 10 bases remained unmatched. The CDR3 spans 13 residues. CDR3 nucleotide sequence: TGTGCCTCTAAGACAGGGGGCGCCGGCGGCTACACCTTC. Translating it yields CASKTGGAGGYTF.

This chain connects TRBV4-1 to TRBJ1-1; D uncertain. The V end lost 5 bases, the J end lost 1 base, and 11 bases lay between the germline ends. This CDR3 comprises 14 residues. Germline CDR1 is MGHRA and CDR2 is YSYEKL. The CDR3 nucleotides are TGCGCCAGCAGCTTCTTCGGGGAGAACACTGAAGCTTTCTTT. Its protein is CASSFFGENTEAFF.

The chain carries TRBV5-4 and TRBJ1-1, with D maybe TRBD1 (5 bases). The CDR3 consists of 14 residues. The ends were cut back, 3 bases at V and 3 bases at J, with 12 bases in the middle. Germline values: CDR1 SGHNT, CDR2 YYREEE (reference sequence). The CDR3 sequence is CASSWGPEDTEAFF. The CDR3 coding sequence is TGTGCCAGCAGCTGGGGCCCAGAGGACACTGAAGCTTTCTTT.

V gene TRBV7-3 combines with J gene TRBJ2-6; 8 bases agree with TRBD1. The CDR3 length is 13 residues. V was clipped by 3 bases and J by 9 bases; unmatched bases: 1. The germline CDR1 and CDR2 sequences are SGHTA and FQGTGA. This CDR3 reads CASSLGQVNVLTF. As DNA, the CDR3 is TGTGCCAGCAGCTTGGGACAGGTCAACGTCCTGACTTTC. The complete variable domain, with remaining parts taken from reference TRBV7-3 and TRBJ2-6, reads GAGVSQTPSNKVTEKGKYVELRCDPISGHTALYWYRQSLGQGPEFLIYFQGTGAADDSGLPNDRFFAVRPEGSVSTLKIQRTERGDSAVYLCASSLGQVNVLTFGAGSRLTVL.

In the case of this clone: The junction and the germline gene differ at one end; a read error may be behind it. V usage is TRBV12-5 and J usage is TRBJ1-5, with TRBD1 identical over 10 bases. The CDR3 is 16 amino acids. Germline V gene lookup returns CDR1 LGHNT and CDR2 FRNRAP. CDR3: CASGLIRDRGYHPQHF. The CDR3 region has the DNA TGTGCTAGTGGTTTGATCCGGGACAGGGGTTATCACCCCCAGCATTTT.

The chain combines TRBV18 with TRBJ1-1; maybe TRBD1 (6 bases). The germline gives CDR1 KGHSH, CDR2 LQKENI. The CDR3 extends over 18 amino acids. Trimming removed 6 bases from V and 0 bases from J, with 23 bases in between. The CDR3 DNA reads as TGTGCCAGCTCCTCATTCCGGGACATACGTATCTTGAACACTGAAGCTTTCTTT. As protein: CASSSFRDIRILNTEAFF. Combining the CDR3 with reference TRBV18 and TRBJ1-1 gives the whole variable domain NAGVMQNPRHLVRRRGQEARLRCSPMKGHSHVYWYRQLPEEGLKFMVYLQKENIIDESGMPKERFSAEFPKEGPSILRIQQVVRGDSAAYFCASSSFRDIRILNTEAFFGQGTRLTVV.

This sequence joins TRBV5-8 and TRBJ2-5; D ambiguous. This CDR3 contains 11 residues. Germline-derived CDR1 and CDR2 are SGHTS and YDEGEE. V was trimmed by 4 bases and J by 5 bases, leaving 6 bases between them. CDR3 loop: CASSPFETQYF. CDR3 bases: TGTGCCAGCAGCCCCTTTGAGACCCAGTACTTC.

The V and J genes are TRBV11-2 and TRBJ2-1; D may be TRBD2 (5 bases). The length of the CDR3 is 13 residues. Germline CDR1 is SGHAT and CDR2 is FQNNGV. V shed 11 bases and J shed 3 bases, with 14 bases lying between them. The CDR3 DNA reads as TGTGCCTATATGATCCGGGGCTACAATGAGCAGTTCTTC. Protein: CAYMIRGYNEQFF.

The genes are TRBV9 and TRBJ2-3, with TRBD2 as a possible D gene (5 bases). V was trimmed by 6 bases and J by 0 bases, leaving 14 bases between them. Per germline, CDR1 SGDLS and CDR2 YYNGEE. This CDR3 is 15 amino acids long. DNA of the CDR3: TGTGCCAGCAACCTTGGCGGGCGGAGCACAGATACGCAGTATTTT. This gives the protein CASNLGGRSTDTQYF.

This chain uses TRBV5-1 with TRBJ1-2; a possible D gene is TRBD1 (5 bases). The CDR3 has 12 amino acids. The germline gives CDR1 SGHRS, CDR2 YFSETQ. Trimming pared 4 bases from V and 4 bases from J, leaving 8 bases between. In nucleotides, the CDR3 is TGCGCCAGCAGCGTGGACACCTATGGCTACACCTTC. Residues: CASSVDTYGYTF.

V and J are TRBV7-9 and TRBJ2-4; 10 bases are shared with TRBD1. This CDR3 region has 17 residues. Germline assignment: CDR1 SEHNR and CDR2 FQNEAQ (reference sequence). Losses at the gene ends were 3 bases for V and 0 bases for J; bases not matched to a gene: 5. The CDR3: CASSFIDRGLAKNIQYF. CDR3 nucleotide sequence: TGTGCCAGCAGCTTCATCGACAGGGGGCTAGCCAAAAACATTCAGTACTTC.

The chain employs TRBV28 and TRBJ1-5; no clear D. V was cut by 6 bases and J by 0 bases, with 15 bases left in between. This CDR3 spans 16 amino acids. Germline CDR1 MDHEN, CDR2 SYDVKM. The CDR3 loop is CASRGDIVYSNQPQHF. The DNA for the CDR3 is TGTGCCAGCAGGGGAGACATCGTATATAGCAATCAGCCCCAGCATTTT. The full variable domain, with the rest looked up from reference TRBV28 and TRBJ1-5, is DVKVTQSSRYLVKRTGEKVFLECVQDMDHENMFWYRQDPGLGLRLIYFSYDVKMKEKGDIPEGYSVSREKKERFSLILESASTNQTSMYLCASRGDIVYSNQPQHFGDGTRLSIL.

The CDR3 loop reads CASSLLNRPARAFF. Written as DNA, the CDR3 is TGTGCCAGCAGCTTGTTGAACAGGCCGGCGCGAGCTTTCTTT. The chain combines TRBV7-2 with TRBJ1-1, with D possibly being TRBD1 (5 bases). The V and J ends lost 3 bases and 10 bases respectively, with 18 bases between them. CDR3 length equals 14 residues. The germline gives CDR1 SGHTA, CDR2 FQGNSA.

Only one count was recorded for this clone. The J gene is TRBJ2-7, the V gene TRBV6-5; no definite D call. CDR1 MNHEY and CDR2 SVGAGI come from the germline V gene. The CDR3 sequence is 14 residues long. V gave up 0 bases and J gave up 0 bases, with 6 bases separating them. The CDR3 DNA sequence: TGTGCCAGCAGTTACTCTAGGAGCTCCTACGAGCAGTACTTC. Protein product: CASSYSRSSYEQYF.

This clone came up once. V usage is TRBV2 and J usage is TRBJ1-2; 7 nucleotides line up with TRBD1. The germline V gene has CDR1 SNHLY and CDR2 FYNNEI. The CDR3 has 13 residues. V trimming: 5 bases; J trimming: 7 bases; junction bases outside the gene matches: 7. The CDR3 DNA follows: TGTGCCAGCAGTCAAGACAGGGTTGGTGGCTACACCTTC. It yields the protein CASSQDRVGGYTF.

CDR3 region: CAWTTGEIYYGYTF. The DNA of the CDR3 is TGTGCCTGGACAACAGGGGAAATTTACTATGGCTACACCTTC. The chain recombines TRBV30 with TRBJ1-2; 7 positions agree with TRBD1. The CDR3 sequence is 14 residues long. CDR1 is GTSNPN and CDR2 is SVGIG in the germline V gene (reference sequence). V lost 4 bases to trimming and J lost 3 bases; unmatched junction nucleotides: 8. The whole variable domain, remainder taken from reference TRBV30 and TRBJ1-2, is SQTIHQWPATLVQPVGSPLSLECTVEGTSNPNLYWYRQAAGRGLQLLFYSVGIGQISSEVPQNLSASRPQDRQFILSSKKLLLSDSGFYLCAWTTGEIYYGYTFGSGTRLTVV.

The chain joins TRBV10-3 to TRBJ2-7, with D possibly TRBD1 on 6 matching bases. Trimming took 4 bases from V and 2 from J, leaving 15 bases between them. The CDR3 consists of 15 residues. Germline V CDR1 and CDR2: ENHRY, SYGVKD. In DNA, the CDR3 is TGTGCCATCAGTGGGACAGTCCTCGGGGCCTACGAGCAGTACTTC. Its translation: CAISGTVLGAYEQYF.

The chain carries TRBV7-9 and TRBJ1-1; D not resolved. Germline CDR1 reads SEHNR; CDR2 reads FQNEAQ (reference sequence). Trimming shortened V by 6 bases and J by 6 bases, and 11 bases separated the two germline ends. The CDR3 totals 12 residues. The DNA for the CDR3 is TGTGCCAGCAGGATAGACAACGCTGAAGCTTTCTTT. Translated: CASRIDNAEAFF. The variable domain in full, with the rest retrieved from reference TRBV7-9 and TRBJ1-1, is DTGVSQNPRHKITKRGQNVTFRCDPISEHNRLYWYRQTLGQGPEFLTYFQNEAQLEKSRLLSDRFSAERPKGSFSTLEIQRTEQGDSAMYLCASRIDNAEAFFGQGTRLTVV.

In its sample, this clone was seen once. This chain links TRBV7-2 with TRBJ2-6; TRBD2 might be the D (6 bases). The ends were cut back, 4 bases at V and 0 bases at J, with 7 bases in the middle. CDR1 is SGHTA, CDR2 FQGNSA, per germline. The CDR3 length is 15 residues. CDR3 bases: TGTGCCAGCAGCTCGGGGGTCTCTGGGGCCAACGTCCTGACTTTC. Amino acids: CASSSGVSGANVLTF. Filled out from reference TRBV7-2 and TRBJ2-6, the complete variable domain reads GAGVSQSPSNKVTEKGKDVELRCDPISGHTALYWYRQSLGQGLEFLIYFQGNSAPDKSGLPSDRFSAERTGGSVSTLTIQRTQQEDSAVYLCASSSGVSGANVLTFGAGSRLTVL.

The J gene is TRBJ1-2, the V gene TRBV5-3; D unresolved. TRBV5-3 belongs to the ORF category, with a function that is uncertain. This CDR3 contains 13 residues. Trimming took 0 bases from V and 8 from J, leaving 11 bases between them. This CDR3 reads CARSLDSPFGYTF. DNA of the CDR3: TGTGCCAGAAGCTTGGACAGTCCTTTCGGCTACACCTTC.